The 29 T cell receptor beta chains reported below all come from one sample, sequenced in a study of blood T cells in healthy people across ages. A second PCR of 7 to 11 cycles used a sample-barcoded 5' primer and a J-beta primer mix. MiXCR was run by TCRdb on the 5' RACE reads, yielding one entry per CDR3 protein. The data hold hundreds of thousands of distinct CDR3 sequences, with around 32% observed a single time. The sequenced material came from blood. The receptor source for this set is a woman aged 80 or over in good health.

V usage is TRBV10-2 and J usage is TRBJ2-2, with a tentative D call TRBD1 (6 bases). This CDR3 spans 17 amino acids. V was cut by 2 bases and J by 0 bases, with 13 bases left in between. Germline V lookup: CDR1 WSHSY, CDR2 SAAADI. CDR3 amino acids: CASSETRGPANTGELFF. CDR3 DNA: TGCGCCAGCAGTGAGACCAGGGGACCTGCGAACACCGGGGAGCTGTTTTTT.

This clonotype was detected ten times or more. The chain carries TRBV12-3 or TRBV12-4 and TRBJ2-1, with 9 bases identical to TRBD2. The CDR3 is 14 residues long. V shed 7 bases and J 9 bases; nucleotides not matched to a gene: 10. This CDR3 reads CASTEAGGPIEQFF. For the CDR3, the DNA is TGTGCCAGCACCGAAGCGGGGGGTCCGATTGAGCAGTTCTTC.

The V call is TRBV20-1, the J call TRBJ1-5, with D maybe TRBD1 (6 bases). V was cut by 0 bases and J by 5 bases, with 23 bases left in between. The CDR3 has 18 amino acids. Germline lookup yields CDR1 DFQATT and CDR2 SNEGSKA (reference sequence). The CDR3 loop reads CSARDRKPGHRPYQPQHF. The CDR3 DNA follows: TGCAGTGCTAGAGATAGGAAGCCGGGACACAGACCTTATCAGCCCCAGCATTTT.

This clonotype came up a few times. Being one base from a much bigger clone, this may be a read error. The chain couples TRBV5-1 to TRBJ2-7; TRBD1 might be the D (6 bases). Trimming shortened V by 3 bases and J by 2 bases, and 15 bases separated the two germline ends. The CDR3 extends over 15 amino acids. The germline V gene encodes CDR1 SGHRS and CDR2 YFSETQ. The CDR3 spells CASSSTTGPTYEQYF. The CDR3 coding sequence is TGCGCCAGCAGCTCGACGACAGGTCCTACCTACGAGCAGTACTTC.

This clonotype was seen ten or more times. The chain combines TRBV7-2 with TRBJ2-3; D is unresolved. The CDR3 has 13 amino acids. Deletions cut 1 base from V and 6 bases from J, with 8 bases between. The germline V gene encodes CDR1 SGHTA and CDR2 FQGNSA. CDR3 sequence (DNA): TGTGCCAGCAGCTTAGATAGGTCGGATACGCAGTATTTT. Its protein product is CASSLDRSDTQYF. The complete variable domain, with remaining parts taken from reference TRBV7-2 and TRBJ2-3, reads GAGVSQSPSNKVTEKGKDVELRCDPISGHTALYWYRQSLGQGLEFLIYFQGNSAPDKSGLPSDRFSAERTGGSVSTLTIQRTQQEDSAVYLCASSLDRSDTQYFGPGTRLTVL.

This clonotype was observed a handful of times. This chain joins TRBV7-2 and TRBJ1-1; D is uncertain. Between the trimmed V and J ends, which lost 1 base and 1 base, there was a span of 10 bases. The CDR3 spans 15 residues. The germline gives CDR1 SGHTA, CDR2 FQGNSA. The CDR3 DNA is TGTGCCAGCAGCTTAGTGGGGTTCGGGAACACTGAAGCTTTCTTT. It is translated as CASSLVGFGNTEAFF. Filled out from reference TRBV7-2 and TRBJ1-1, the complete variable domain reads GAGVSQSPSNKVTEKGKDVELRCDPISGHTALYWYRQSLGQGLEFLIYFQGNSAPDKSGLPSDRFSAERTGGSVSTLTIQRTQQEDSAVYLCASSLVGFGNTEAFFGQGTRLTVV.

This clonotype occurred many times. The rearrangement joins TRBV12-3 or TRBV12-4 to TRBJ2-7, with D unclear. V was clipped by 3 bases and J by 2 bases, with 8 bases between them. This CDR3 is 13 amino acids long. CDR3 bases: TGTGCCAGCAGTTTTATGAAGCCCTACGAGCAGTACTTC. Amino acids: CASSFMKPYEQYF.

This clonotype was detected only a few times. The rearrangement joins TRBV7-9 to TRBJ1-4; D not resolved. Germline-derived CDR1 and CDR2 are SEHNR and FQNEAQ (reference sequence). Trimming cost V 8 bases and J 4 bases, with 11 bases left between them. CDR3 length: 13 amino acids. The CDR3 protein is CASSRRSNEKLFF. CDR3 in DNA: TGTGCCAGCTCCCGGCGAAGTAATGAAAAACTGTTTTTT. The complete variable domain, with remaining parts taken from reference TRBV7-9 and TRBJ1-4, reads DTGVSQNPRHKITKRGQNVTFRCDPISEHNRLYWYRQTLGQGPEFLTYFQNEAQLEKSRLLSDRFSAERPKGSFSTLEIQRTEQGDSAMYLCASSRRSNEKLFFGSGTQLSVL.

In this sample, this clonotype turned up many times. V usage is TRBV20-1 and J usage is TRBJ2-1; 12 bases line up with TRBD2. The length of the CDR3 is 19 residues. V shed 0 bases, J shed 0 bases, and the junction held 9 bases outside the gene matches. Germline V gene lookup returns CDR1 DFQATT and CDR2 SNEGSKA (reference sequence). The CDR3 reads CSARDLLAGGQSSYNEQFF. CDR3 nucleotide sequence: TGCAGTGCTAGAGATTTACTAGCGGGGGGCCAGAGCTCCTACAATGAGCAGTTCTTC.

V and J are TRBV3-1 and TRBJ1-1, with no clear D. Per germline, CDR1 LGHDT and CDR2 YNNKEL (reference sequence). Trimming took 0 bases from V and 0 from J, leaving 17 bases between them. The CDR3 has 18 residues. The CDR3 protein is CASSQDRKSGRLNTEAFF. Written as DNA, the CDR3 is TGTGCCAGCAGCCAAGATCGAAAATCGGGCAGGCTGAACACTGAAGCTTTCTTT.

The sample holds many counts of this clonotype. This sequence joins TRBV7-2 and TRBJ2-3; 9 nucleotides align to TRBD1. V was clipped by 4 bases and J by 3 bases; unmatched bases: 8. The CDR3 length is 16 residues. Germline CDR1 reads SGHTA; CDR2 reads FQGNSA. The CDR3 here is CASSSLGTGSTDTQYF. The DNA of the CDR3 is TGTGCCAGCAGCTCTCTCGGGACAGGGAGTACAGATACGCAGTATTTT.

V and J are TRBV12-3 or TRBV12-4 and TRBJ2-7; either TRBD1 or TRBD2 may fit D (6 bases each). V gave up 5 bases and J gave up 2 bases, with 19 bases separating them. The CDR3 has 16 residues. The CDR3 loop is CASSDQRGTITYEQYF. DNA for the CDR3: TGTGCCAGCAGTGACCAACGGGGGACAATTACCTACGAGCAGTACTTC.

V is TRBV12-5 and J is TRBJ1-2; 11 positions match TRBD1. The V segment lost 5 bases and the J segment 6 bases; nucleotides outside the gene matches: 2. The CDR3 is 13 residues long. Germline CDR1 is LGHNT and CDR2 is FRNRAP. In DNA, the CDR3 is TGTGCTAGTGGTCGGACAGGGGGCAATGGCTACACCTTC. Translation gives CASGRTGGNGYTF.

At least ten counts were recorded for this clonotype. The V call is TRBV20-1, the J call TRBJ2-7; a weak D match, TRBD2 (5 bases). V was pared by 6 bases and J by 7 bases, with 19 bases between. CDR1 is DFQATT, CDR2 SNEGSKA, per germline (reference sequence). The CDR3 runs to 13 residues. The CDR3 nucleotides are TGCAGTGCCCCCAATGGGCAGTCGGGGGAGCAGTACTTC. This translates into CSAPNGQSGEQYF.

This chain joins TRBV6-2 or TRBV6-3 and TRBJ2-1; perhaps TRBD2 as D (5 bases). The CDR3 totals 16 residues. CDR1 and CDR2 (germline): MNHEY, SVGEGT. Trimming took 2 bases from V and 3 from J, leaving 14 bases between them. CDR3 sequence: CASSYHGRASYNEQFF. DNA of the CDR3: TGTGCCAGCAGTTACCACGGGCGGGCAAGCTACAATGAGCAGTTCTTC.

In this sample, this clonotype turned up a few times. The rearrangement uses TRBV7-2 and TRBJ2-3, with D possibly TRBD1 on 7 matching bases. CDR1 is SGHTA, CDR2 FQGNSA, per germline. The CDR3 sequence is 16 residues long. V was shortened by 7 bases and J by 1 base, with 18 bases between the two germline ends. The CDR3 nucleotides read TGTGCCAGCACTGGAGGGGGCTGCATGTGCACAGATACGCAGTATTTT. This sequence encodes CASTGGGCMCTDTQYF.

Regarding this clonotype: Since a much larger clone is just one base distant, this may be a read error. V gene TRBV28 combines with J gene TRBJ2-5; 13 bases match TRBD2. Germline CDR1 MDHEN, CDR2 SYDVKM. The V segment lost 5 bases and the J segment 11 bases; nucleotides outside the gene matches: 2. The CDR3 length is 12 residues. CDR3 in amino acids: CASSQLAGGQYF. CDR3 nucleotides: TGTGCCAGCAGTCAACTAGCGGGGGGGCAGTACTTC.

The chain links TRBV20-1 to TRBJ2-3, with 7 bases lining up with TRBD2. The ends lost 0 bases at V and 2 bases at J; junction bases unmatched: 5. Germline CDR1 is DFQATT and CDR2 is SNEGSKA (reference sequence). This CDR3 comprises 15 residues. The CDR3 protein is CSARESGVDTDTQYF. CDR3 in DNA: TGCAGTGCTAGAGAGAGCGGGGTTGACACAGATACGCAGTATTTT.

The table lists this clonotype with many counts. The chain has TRBV5-1 and TRBJ2-1; 13 nucleotides align to TRBD2. With 5 bases clipped from V and 5 bases from J, the junction kept 1 base outside the gene matches. The germline V gene encodes CDR1 SGHRS and CDR2 YFSETQ. The CDR3 runs 14 residues. CDR3 amino acids: CASRLAGGHNEQFF. The CDR3 DNA reads as TGCGCCAGCAGACTAGCGGGGGGGCACAATGAGCAGTTCTTC.

This clonotype was recorded at least ten times. This may arise from a read error, as a much more abundant clone is one base away. This chain links TRBV29-1 with TRBJ2-7, with 7 bases aligning to TRBD1. The CDR3 extends over 11 amino acids. CDR1 SQVTM and CDR2 ANQGSEA come from the germline V gene. The CDR3 here is CSVRGRYEQYF. The CDR3 nucleotides read TGCAGTGTAAGGGGGCGCTACGAGCAGTACTTC.

The rearrangement links TRBV10-3 to TRBJ1-2, with 9 bases identical to TRBD1. This CDR3 spans 18 amino acids. V lost 4 bases to trimming and J lost 0 bases; unmatched junction nucleotides: 12. Germline CDR1 ENHRY, CDR2 SYGVKD. This chain's CDR3 is CAISGMTGGQRTNYGYTF. In DNA, the CDR3 is TGTGCCATCAGTGGGATGACAGGGGGACAGCGCACTAACTATGGCTACACCTTC.

Concerning this clonotype itself: A much bigger clone sits one base away, suggesting this may be a read error. The rearrangement links TRBV7-2 to TRBJ2-5; TRBD2 matches 11 bases. CDR3 length: 14 amino acids. Germline CDR1 is SGHTA and CDR2 is FQGNSA. The CDR3 DNA is TGTGCCAGCAGCCGACTAGCGGGGCAAGAGGCCCAGTACTTC. Translated, it gives CASSRLAGQEAQYF.

The gene calls are TRBV2 and TRBJ2-7; tentatively, D is TRBD1 or TRBD2 (6 bases each). V was shortened by 8 bases and J by 6 bases, with 20 bases between the two germline ends. Germline assignment: CDR1 SNHLY and CDR2 FYNNEI. The CDR3 extends over 14 amino acids. CDR3 protein: CASCFGGRGSEQYF. Written as DNA, the CDR3 is TGTGCCAGCTGCTTCGGGGGCAGGGGCAGCGAGCAGTACTTC.

Only a few counts were recorded for this clonotype. A read error may be the cause here, since a much bigger clone is one base away. V usage is TRBV9 and J usage is TRBJ2-5; no clear D gene. The DNA end lines up better with TRBJ2-7; the J call may be wrong. Germline lookup yields CDR1 SGDLS and CDR2 YYNGEE. This CDR3 comprises 14 residues. This chain's CDR3 is CASSGDFRRDEQYF. The DNA of the CDR3 is TGTGCCAGCAGCGGAGACTTCCGACGGGACGAGCAGTACTTC.

A remark on this clonotype: Since a much larger clone is just one base distant, this may be a read error. The rearrangement joins TRBV20-1 to TRBJ2-1; D remains ambiguous. The CDR3 is 13 amino acids. CDR1 DFQATT and CDR2 SNEGSKA come from the germline V gene (reference sequence). Trimming took 3 bases from V and 13 from J, leaving 19 bases between them. Written as DNA, the CDR3 is TGCAGTGCTAGTTTCCCGGGTCGCGAGACCCAGTTCTTC. It encodes CSASFPGRETQFF.

This clonotype was seen at least ten times. The chain joins TRBV6-5 to TRBJ2-6; D gene ambiguous. Trimming pared 2 bases from V and 0 bases from J, leaving 17 bases between. CDR3 length: 19 amino acids. CDR1 is MNHEY, CDR2 SVGAGI, per germline. The CDR3 DNA follows: TGTGCCAGCAGTTACGCCCCAGGTCGCCTTCTCTCTGGGGCCAACGTCCTGACTTTC. Its protein is CASSYAPGRLLSGANVLTF.

This clonotype was recorded many times. The chain combines TRBV29-1 with TRBJ2-6; 10 bases align to TRBD1. CDR1 is SQVTM and CDR2 is ANQGSEA in the germline V gene. The CDR3 extends over 16 amino acids. After removal of 4 bases from V and 7 bases from J, the junction contained 10 bases not matched to a gene. In DNA form, the CDR3 reads TGCAGCGTTGTCCCGGGACAGGGGTCCTACGCCAACGTCCTGACTTTC. It codes for CSVVPGQGSYANVLTF.

V usage is TRBV20-1 and J usage is TRBJ2-1, with 7 bases lining up with TRBD2. This CDR3 has 14 residues. Trimming removed 8 bases from V and 0 bases from J; junction bases left unmatched: 7. The germline V gene has CDR1 DFQATT and CDR2 SNEGSKA (reference sequence). CDR3 in amino acids: CSPTGGSSYNEQFF. CDR3 DNA sequence: TGCAGTCCGACTGGCGGGAGCTCCTACAATGAGCAGTTCTTC.

Worth noting for this clonotype: It may be a read error: a sequence one base away is much more abundant. The V gene is TRBV5-1, the J gene TRBJ2-3; 10 bases align to TRBD1. The CDR3 runs 16 residues. CDR1 and CDR2 from the germline V gene are SGHRS and YFSETQ. V was pared by 0 bases and J by 6 bases, with 7 bases of the junction left unmatched. The CDR3 is CASSLAGDRGRDTQYF. As DNA, the CDR3 is TGCGCCAGCAGCTTGGCCGGCGACAGGGGGCGGGATACGCAGTATTTT.